What follows are 21 T cell receptor beta chains derived from one specimen sequenced in a study of Graves' ophthalmopathy and Graves' hyperthyroidism. RNA transcripts were the template, and TCR beta CDR3 regions were amplified from them. An initial RT-PCR round employing HTBI primers preceded a second-round multiplex PCR. TCRdb reanalysed the multiplex PCR reads using MiXCR and keeps one entry per CDR3 protein. Among approximately 160,000 distinct CDR3 sequences listed, 30% to 45% were seen once. Input material: peripheral blood. Receptors originate from a woman between 40 and 55 years old with Graves' ophthalmopathy.

The J gene is TRBJ2-7, the V gene TRBV12-3 or TRBV12-4; no reliable D call. The CDR3 has 14 amino acids. V lost 4 bases and J lost 2, with 12 bases in between. The CDR3: CASSYGELPYEQYF. The CDR3 DNA is TGTGCCAGCAGTTACGGAGAACTACCCTACGAGCAGTACTTC.

This chain uses TRBV6-1 with TRBJ2-7; 9 bases line up with TRBD2. The CDR3 runs to 14 residues. With V trimmed by 5 bases and J by 9 bases, 11 bases remained unmatched. Germline V lookup: CDR1 MNHNS, CDR2 SASEGT. This CDR3 reads CASSPGTSLLRQYF. As DNA, the CDR3 is TGTGCCAGCAGTCCCGGGACTAGCTTACTTAGGCAGTACTTC.

This clonotype was detected many times. The J gene is TRBJ2-7, the V gene TRBV5-6; 9 nucleotides line up with TRBD2. The CDR3 contains 13 residues. Germline lookup yields CDR1 SGHDT and CDR2 YYEEEE. After removal of 4 bases from V and 6 bases from J, the junction contained 5 bases not matched to a gene. This chain's CDR3 is CASSAGTSSEQYF. CDR3 nucleotide sequence: TGTGCCAGCAGCGCCGGGACTAGCTCCGAGCAGTACTTC.

The V gene is TRBV11-2, the J gene TRBJ2-7, with a tentative D call TRBD2 (6 bases). Germline CDR1 is SGHAT and CDR2 is FQNNGV. V was shortened by 5 bases and J by 1 base, with 18 bases between the two germline ends. This CDR3 has 16 amino acids. CDR3 nucleotide sequence: TGTGCCAGCAGCCCAGAGGCTAGCGCCCCTTCCTACGAGCAGTACTTC. It specifies CASSPEASAPSYEQYF.

This clonotype appeared many times. The chain carries TRBV19 and TRBJ1-2; maybe TRBD1 (6 bases). Trimming shortened V by 6 bases and J by 0 bases, and 14 bases separated the two germline ends. Per germline, CDR1 LNHDA and CDR2 SQIVND (reference sequence). The CDR3 has 15 residues. CDR3 DNA sequence: TGTGCCAGTAGAAAGACAGGAGCTGCTAACTATGGCTACACCTTC. Protein: CASRKTGAANYGYTF.

This clonotype has at least ten counts. This sequence joins TRBV12-3 or TRBV12-4 and TRBJ1-5; D remains unclear. This CDR3 spans 15 amino acids. The V end was cut by 3 bases, the J end by 3 bases, with 12 bases between. In DNA form, the CDR3 reads TGTGCCAGCAGTTTCTCGGGGAGAGACAATCAGCCCCAGCATTTT. It codes for CASSFSGRDNQPQHF.

The rearrangement uses TRBV6-1 and TRBJ2-2; 7 nucleotides match TRBD2. V was clipped by 7 bases and J by 5 bases; unmatched bases: 10. Germline V gives CDR1 MNHNS, CDR2 SASEGT. CDR3 length equals 15 residues. DNA for the CDR3: TGTGCCAGCATCGACCTGGGACTAATGACCGGGGAGCTGTTTTTT. Amino acids: CASIDLGLMTGELFF.

The chain carries TRBV6-5 and TRBJ1-2; weak D call: TRBD1 (6 bases). The CDR3 has 15 residues. V was cut by 4 bases and J by 6 bases, with 18 bases left in between. From germline, CDR1 is MNHEY and CDR2 SVGAGI. CDR3 bases: TGTGCCAGCAGTTTCTTTCCGGGGGCGTCAGATGGCTACACCTTC. This encodes CASSFFPGASDGYTF.

In its sample, this clonotype was seen many times. This chain uses TRBV28 with TRBJ1-3; 8 positions agree with TRBD1. CDR3 length: 17 amino acids. Trimming cost V 4 bases and J 1 base; bases outside gene matches: 9. Germline-derived CDR1 and CDR2 are MDHEN and SYDVKM. CDR3 amino acids: CASSSSGTGSSGNTIYF. The CDR3 nucleotides are TGTGCCAGCAGTTCGTCCGGGACAGGATCATCTGGAAACACCATATATTTT.

This clonotype was recorded once. This chain uses TRBV6-1 with TRBJ1-6, with 7 bases fitting TRBD1. V was clipped by 6 bases and J by 4 bases; unmatched bases: 6. CDR1 MNHNS and CDR2 SASEGT come from the germline V gene. The CDR3 totals 15 residues. The CDR3 sequence is CASRAGTEYNSPLHF. Written as DNA, the CDR3 is TGTGCCAGCAGGGCCGGGACAGAGTATAATTCACCCCTCCACTTT.

The sample holds many counts of this clonotype. The chain is built from TRBV7-9 and TRBJ1-2; maybe TRBD1 (6 bases). The CDR3 totals 15 residues. The germline V and J ends were trimmed by 5 bases and 6 bases, with 19 bases remaining between them. Germline lookup yields CDR1 SEHNR and CDR2 FQNEAQ (reference sequence). This CDR3 is CASSRTDQIRNGYTF. The CDR3 DNA sequence: TGTGCCAGCAGCCGGACAGATCAAATTCGTAATGGCTACACCTTC. Looking up the rest from reference TRBV7-9 and TRBJ1-2 gives the full variable domain: DTGVSQNPRHKITKRGQNVTFRCDPISEHNRLYWYRQTLGQGPEFLTYFQNEAQLEKSRLLSDRFSAERPKGSFSTLEIQRTEQGDSAMYLCASSRTDQIRNGYTFGSGTRLTVV.

The V call is TRBV12-3 or TRBV12-4, the J call TRBJ2-7, with a weak D call TRBD2 (7 bases). The CDR3 has 16 amino acids. V gave up 6 bases and J gave up 2 bases, with 20 bases separating them. DNA for the CDR3: TGTGCCAGCAGCGAAACTTACCGGGGGGCCACCTACGAGCAGTACTTC. Protein sequence: CASSETYRGATYEQYF.

In this sample, this clonotype turned up many times. V usage is TRBV7-2 and J usage is TRBJ2-5; 11 bases match TRBD2. The CDR3 has 15 residues. Germline V gene lookup returns CDR1 SGHTA and CDR2 FQGNSA. Trimming at V came to 6 bases and at J to 7 bases, leaving 10 bases not matched to a gene. Here the CDR3 DNA reads TGTGCCAGCAGTTTAAGGACTAGCGGGTCAGTGACCCAGTACTTC. The encoded protein is CASSLRTSGSVTQYF.

This clonotype was recorded at least ten times. The chain links TRBV20-1 to TRBJ2-2; maybe TRBD1 (5 bases). The CDR3 runs 14 residues. In germline, CDR1 is DFQATT, CDR2 SNEGSKA (reference sequence). V was shortened by 3 bases and J by 5 bases, with 13 bases between the two germline ends. The CDR3 protein is CSASRRVATGELFF. DNA of the CDR3: TGCAGTGCTAGTCGCAGGGTGGCGACCGGGGAGCTGTTTTTT.

CDR3 nucleotides: TGTGCCAGCAGTTTAAGTACACAGGCTGAAGCTTTCTTT. Translating gives CASSLSTQAEAFF. V and J are TRBV27 and TRBJ1-1; TRBD1 might be the D (5 bases). From germline, CDR1 is MNHEY and CDR2 SMNVEV (reference sequence). This CDR3 contains 13 residues. V lost 2 bases, J lost 6 bases, and 10 bases lay in between.

This clonotype has ten or more counts. J is TRBJ1-2 and V is TRBV11-2, with a tentative D call TRBD1 (5 bases). This CDR3 is built from 14 residues. In germline, CDR1 is SGHAT, CDR2 FQNNGV. Trimming removed 1 base at V and 6 bases at J, with 12 bases between. This CDR3 reads CASSLVGAGDGYTF. The CDR3 DNA reads as TGTGCCAGCAGCTTAGTAGGGGCGGGGGATGGCTACACCTTC.

The V call is TRBV6-2 or TRBV6-3, the J call TRBJ2-5; the D is unclear. Germline V lookup: CDR1 MNHEY, CDR2 SVGEGT. Between the trimmed V and J ends, which lost 5 bases and 1 base, there was a span of 8 bases. The CDR3 is 13 amino acids. CDR3 region: CASSVLAQETQYF. The CDR3 DNA reads as TGTGCCAGCAGTGTTCTCGCCCAAGAGACCCAGTACTTC.

This clonotype came up many times. This chain joins TRBV3-1 and TRBJ2-7; weak D call: TRBD2 (5 bases). Trimming stripped 3 bases from V and 2 bases from J, with 17 bases between. There are 16 residues in the CDR3. In germline, CDR1 is LGHDT, CDR2 YNNKEL (reference sequence). CDR3 amino acids: CASSQGVRDPPYEQYF. The CDR3 nucleotides are TGTGCCAGCAGCCAGGGAGTCCGGGATCCACCCTACGAGCAGTACTTC.

In its sample, this clonotype was seen many times. The chain joins TRBV18 to TRBJ1-2; no definite D call. Per the germline V gene, CDR1 is KGHSH and CDR2 is LQKENI. The CDR3 spans 14 residues. The V gene lost 3 bases and the J gene lost 4 bases, with 12 bases spanning the gap. For the CDR3, the DNA is TGTGCCAGCTCACCGAGCCTTAACAGCTATGGCTACACCTTC. This translates into CASSPSLNSYGYTF.

The V and J genes are TRBV11-2 and TRBJ2-7; D gene unclear. Trimming took off 5 bases at V and 6 bases at J, with 11 bases between the two ends. Germline V gives CDR1 SGHAT, CDR2 FQNNGV. The CDR3 is made up of 12 amino acids. CDR3 region: CASSPGWAEQYF. Here the CDR3 DNA reads TGTGCCAGCAGCCCAGGTTGGGCCGAGCAGTACTTC.

The rearrangement joins TRBV7-2 to TRBJ2-7, with D uncertain. Trimming shortened V by 6 bases and J by 4 bases, and 16 bases separated the two germline ends. Germline-derived CDR1 and CDR2 are SGHTA and FQGNSA. This CDR3 comprises 14 residues. The CDR3 region is CASSPLGPLYEQYF. The CDR3 nucleotides are TGTGCCAGCAGTCCGTTAGGGCCCCTGTACGAGCAGTACTTC.